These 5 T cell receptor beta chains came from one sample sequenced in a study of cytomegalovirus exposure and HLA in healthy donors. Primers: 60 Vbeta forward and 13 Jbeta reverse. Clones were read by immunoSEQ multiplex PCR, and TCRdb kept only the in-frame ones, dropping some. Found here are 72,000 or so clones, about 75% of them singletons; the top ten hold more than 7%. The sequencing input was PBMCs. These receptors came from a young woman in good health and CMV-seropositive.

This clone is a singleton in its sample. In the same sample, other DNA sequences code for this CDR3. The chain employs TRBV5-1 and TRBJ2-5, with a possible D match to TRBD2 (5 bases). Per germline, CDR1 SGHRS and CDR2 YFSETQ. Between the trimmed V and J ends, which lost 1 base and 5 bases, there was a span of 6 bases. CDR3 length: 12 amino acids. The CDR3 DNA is TGCGCCAGCAGCTTGAGAGGGGAGACCCAGTACTTC. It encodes CASSLRGETQYF.

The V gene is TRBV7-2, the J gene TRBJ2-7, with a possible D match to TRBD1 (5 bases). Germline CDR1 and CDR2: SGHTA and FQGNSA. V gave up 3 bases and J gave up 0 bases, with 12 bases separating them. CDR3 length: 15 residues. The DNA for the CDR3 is TGTGCCAGCAGCTTTGCAGCGCAGGGCTCCTACGAGCAGTACTTC. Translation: CASSFAAQGSYEQYF.

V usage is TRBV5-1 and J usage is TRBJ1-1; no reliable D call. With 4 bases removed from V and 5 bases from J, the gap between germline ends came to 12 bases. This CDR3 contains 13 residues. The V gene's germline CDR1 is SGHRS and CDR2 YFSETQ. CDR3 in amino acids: CASSHPGGTEAFF. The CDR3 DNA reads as TGCGCCAGCAGCCACCCCGGAGGGACTGAAGCTTTCTTT.

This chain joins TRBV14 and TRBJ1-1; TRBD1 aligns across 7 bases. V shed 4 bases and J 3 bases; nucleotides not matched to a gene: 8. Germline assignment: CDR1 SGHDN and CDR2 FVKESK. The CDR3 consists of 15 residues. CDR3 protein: CASSPIGDRYTEAFF. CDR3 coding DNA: TGTGCCAGCAGCCCAATTGGGGACAGATACACTGAAGCTTTCTTT. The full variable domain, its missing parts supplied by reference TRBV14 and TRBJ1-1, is EAGVTQFPSHSVIEKGQTVTLRCDPISGHDNLYWYRRVMGKEIKFLLHFVKESKQDESGMPNNRFLAERTGGTYSTLKVQPAELEDSGVYFCASSPIGDRYTEAFFGQGTRLTVV.

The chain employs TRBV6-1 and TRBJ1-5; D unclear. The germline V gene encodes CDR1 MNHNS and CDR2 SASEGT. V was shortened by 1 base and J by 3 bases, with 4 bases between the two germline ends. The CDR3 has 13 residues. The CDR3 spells CASSEGHNQPQHF. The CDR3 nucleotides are TGTGCCAGCAGTGAAGGTCACAATCAGCCCCAGCATTTT.